The entry that follows covers one T cell receptor beta chain sequence. Assay: immunoSEQ multiplex PCR; the TCRdb copy retains only in-frame clones and omits some. The sample carries 80,000 to 100,000 clones, 95% to 97% recorded once. These data belong to a study of technical replicates of blood from a few donors. Germline V gene lookup returns CDR1 SGDLS and CDR2 YYNGEE. The CDR3 has 18 residues. With 2 bases clipped from V and 2 bases from J, the junction kept 10 bases outside the gene matches. The chain employs TRBV9 and TRBJ2-3; 11 bases map to TRBD1. The sequence was collected from a human donor in good health. Sequencing used T cells isolated from PBMCs. CDR3 nucleotides: TGTGCCAGCAGCGTTTTCCCGGACAGGGGGCTCCCCACAGATACGCAGTATTTT. As protein: CASSVFPDRGLPTDTQYF.